These 9 T cell receptor beta chains originate from one sample sequenced in a study of blood T cell repertoires in COVID-19 (TCRdb year 2020). Library preparation used the immunoSEQ multiplex PCR assay. Imported from immuneACCESS, the table was reduced by TCRdb to in-frame sequences with V and J called. These copies leave out some clones; in studies compared against another copy, an unresolved V gene accounts for under half, and the cause of the remainder is not known. This sample lists roughly 140,000 clones; about 87% were detected once. Jointly, the top ten make up over 9% of the sample. Sequenced material: PBMCs or T cells enriched from blood (not recorded which). The receptors originated from a man aged 55 to 70 who had recovered from COVID-19.

This clone came up once. This sequence joins TRBV2 and TRBJ2-7, with TRBD1 identical over 9 bases. The V and J ends lost 6 bases and 3 bases, in that order; junction bases with no gene match: 9. Germline V gene sequence: CDR1 SNHLY, CDR2 FYNNEI. CDR3 size: 15 residues. CDR3 bases: TGTGCCAGCAGCGGACAGGGGAATCCTAACTACGAGCAGTACTTC. Translation gives CASSGQGNPNYEQYF.

The J gene is TRBJ1-6, the V gene TRBV7-8; D ambiguous. The V gene lost 6 bases and the J gene lost 7 bases, with 10 bases spanning the gap. The CDR3 consists of 13 residues. Germline lookup yields CDR1 SGHVS and CDR2 FQNEAQ. The CDR3 DNA reads TGTGCCAGCAGTCAATACGAGAATTCACCCCTCCACTTT. The encoded protein is CASSQYENSPLHF.

This chain connects TRBV7-9 to TRBJ2-2; D is uncertain. V was cut by 8 bases and J by 7 bases, with 17 bases left in between. Germline V CDR1 and CDR2: SEHNR, FQNEAQ (reference sequence). This CDR3 is built from 14 residues. This chain's CDR3 is CASRRLDRVGELFF. The CDR3 DNA is TGTGCCAGCCGAAGGCTGGATCGGGTCGGGGAGCTGTTTTTT.

V usage is TRBV11-2 and J usage is TRBJ1-2, with 7 bases matching TRBD1. There are 15 residues in the CDR3. The ends lost 2 bases at V and 5 bases at J; junction bases unmatched: 8. Germline V gene sequence: CDR1 SGHAT, CDR2 FQNNGV. For the CDR3, the DNA is TGTGCCAGCAGCTTAACCACCGACAGGGTTTATGGCTACACCTTC. Protein: CASSLTTDRVYGYTF.

This clone was observed once. The V gene is TRBV6-5, the J gene TRBJ1-1, with TRBD1 identical over 8 bases. This CDR3 contains 14 residues. Germline V gene lookup returns CDR1 MNHEY and CDR2 SVGAGI. After removal of 5 bases from V and 3 bases from J, the junction contained 5 bases not matched to a gene. The CDR3 is CASSPGTGYTEAFF. CDR3 nucleotides: TGTGCCAGCAGTCCCGGGACAGGCTACACTGAAGCTTTCTTT.

By share, this clone ranks as medium-sized. The chain combines TRBV7-9 with TRBJ2-2; possibly TRBD1 for D (6 bases). V was cut by 1 base and J by 5 bases, with 11 bases left in between. This CDR3 has 15 amino acids. The germline V gene has CDR1 SEHNR and CDR2 FQNEAQ (reference sequence). The CDR3 spells CASSLEQGRTGELFF. The CDR3 coding sequence is TGTGCCAGCAGCTTAGAACAGGGTCGGACCGGGGAGCTGTTTTTT.

The rearrangement joins TRBV28 to TRBJ2-1; 14 bases map to TRBD2. Germline V gene data show CDR1 as MDHEN and CDR2 as SYDVKM. The CDR3 has 21 amino acids. Trimming cost V 3 bases and J 6 bases; bases outside gene matches: 19. The CDR3 sequence is CASSFVKSGTSGSIGLNEQFF. For the CDR3, the DNA is TGTGCCAGCAGTTTTGTCAAATCCGGGACTAGCGGGAGTATAGGGCTCAATGAGCAGTTCTTC.

The chain recombines TRBV10-3 with TRBJ2-5; the match to TRBD2 covers 7 bases. Trimming cost V 4 bases and J 3 bases; bases outside gene matches: 8. This CDR3 contains 15 residues. Germline loops: CDR1 ENHRY, CDR2 SYGVKD. The CDR3 loop reads CAISGYTGGKETQYF. For the CDR3, the DNA is TGTGCCATCAGTGGCTACACCGGGGGGAAAGAGACCCAGTACTTC.

The V gene is TRBV18, the J gene TRBJ1-1; 8 nucleotides match TRBD1. The V gene end was trimmed by 1 base and the J gene end by 11 bases; junction bases not matched to a gene: 3. The CDR3 is made up of 12 amino acids. Germline assignment: CDR1 KGHSH and CDR2 LQKENI. The CDR3 region is CASSPRTGRAFF. The CDR3 nucleotides read TGTGCCAGCTCACCACGGACAGGGCGGGCTTTCTTT.